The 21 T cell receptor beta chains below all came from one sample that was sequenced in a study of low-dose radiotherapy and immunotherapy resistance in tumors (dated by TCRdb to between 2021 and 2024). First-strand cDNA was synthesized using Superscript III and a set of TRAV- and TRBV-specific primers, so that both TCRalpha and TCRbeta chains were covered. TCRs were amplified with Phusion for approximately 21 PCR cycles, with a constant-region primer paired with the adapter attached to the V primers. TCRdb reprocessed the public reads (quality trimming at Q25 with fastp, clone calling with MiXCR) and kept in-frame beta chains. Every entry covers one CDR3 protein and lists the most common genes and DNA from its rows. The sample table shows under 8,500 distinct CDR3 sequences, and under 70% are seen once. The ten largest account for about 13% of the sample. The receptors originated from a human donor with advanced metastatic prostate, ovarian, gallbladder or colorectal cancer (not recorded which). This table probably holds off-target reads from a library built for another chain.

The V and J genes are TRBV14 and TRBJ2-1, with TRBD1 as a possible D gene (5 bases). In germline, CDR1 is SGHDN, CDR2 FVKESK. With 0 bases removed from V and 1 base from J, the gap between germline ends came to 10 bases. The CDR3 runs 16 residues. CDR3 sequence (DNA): TGTGCCAGCAGCCAAGATGGGTCAGGGTCCTACAATGAGCAGTTCTTC. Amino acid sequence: CASSQDGSGSYNEQFF.

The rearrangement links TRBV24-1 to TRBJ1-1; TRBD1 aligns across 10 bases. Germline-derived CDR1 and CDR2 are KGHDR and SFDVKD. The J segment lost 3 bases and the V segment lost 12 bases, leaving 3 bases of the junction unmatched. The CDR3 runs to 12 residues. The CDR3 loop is CAPGQGDTEAFF. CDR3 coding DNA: TGTGCCCCCGGACAGGGGGACACTGAAGCTTTCTTT.

Here the CDR3 DNA reads TGTGCCAGCAGTTTGGTAGGACAGGAACGTTTGTACTTC. The encoded protein is CASSLVGQERLYF. This rearrangement joins TRBV6-5 to TRBJ2-5, with 7 bases aligning to TRBD1. Germline V gene sequence: CDR1 MNHEY, CDR2 SVGAGI. The CDR3 sequence is 13 residues long. Unmatched junction bases numbered 12, after V lost 4 bases and J lost 13 bases.

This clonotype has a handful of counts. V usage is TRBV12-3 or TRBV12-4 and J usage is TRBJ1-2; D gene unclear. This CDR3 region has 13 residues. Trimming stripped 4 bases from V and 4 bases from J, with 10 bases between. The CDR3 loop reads CASSYDTGYGYTF. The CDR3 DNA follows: TGTGCCAGCAGTTACGACACTGGCTATGGCTACACCTTC.

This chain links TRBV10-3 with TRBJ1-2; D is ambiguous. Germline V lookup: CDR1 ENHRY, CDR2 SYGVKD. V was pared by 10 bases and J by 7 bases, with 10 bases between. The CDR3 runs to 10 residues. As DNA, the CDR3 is TGTGCCACTGGCGGGGTTGGCTACACCTTC. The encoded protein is CATGGVGYTF.

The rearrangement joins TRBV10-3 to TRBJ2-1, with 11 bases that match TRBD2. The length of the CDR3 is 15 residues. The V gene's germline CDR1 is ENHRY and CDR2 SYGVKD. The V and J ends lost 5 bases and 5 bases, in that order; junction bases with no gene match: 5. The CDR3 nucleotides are TGTGCCATCAGTCCTAGCGGGGGGCCGAACAATGAGCAGTTCTTC. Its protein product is CAISPSGGPNNEQFF.

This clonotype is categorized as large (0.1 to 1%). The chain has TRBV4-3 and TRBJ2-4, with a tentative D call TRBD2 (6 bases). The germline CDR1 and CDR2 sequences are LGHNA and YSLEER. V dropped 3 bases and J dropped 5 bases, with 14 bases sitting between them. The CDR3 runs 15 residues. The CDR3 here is CASSQTHGEENIQYF. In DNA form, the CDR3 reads TGCGCCAGCAGCCAGACTCACGGGGAGGAAAACATTCAGTACTTC.

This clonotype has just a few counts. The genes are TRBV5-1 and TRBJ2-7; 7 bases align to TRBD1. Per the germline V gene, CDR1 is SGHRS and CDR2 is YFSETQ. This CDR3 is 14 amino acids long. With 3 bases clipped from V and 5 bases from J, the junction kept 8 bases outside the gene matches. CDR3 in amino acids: CASSSSDRAHEQYF. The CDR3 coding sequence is TGCGCCAGCAGCTCTTCCGACAGGGCCCACGAGCAGTACTTC.

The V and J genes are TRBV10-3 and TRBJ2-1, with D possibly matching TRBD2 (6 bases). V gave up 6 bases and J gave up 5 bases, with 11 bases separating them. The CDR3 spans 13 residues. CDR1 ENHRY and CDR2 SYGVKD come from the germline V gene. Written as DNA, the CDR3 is TGTGCCATCAGCGATGGGGGGAACAATGAGCAGTTCTTC. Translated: CAISDGGNNEQFF.

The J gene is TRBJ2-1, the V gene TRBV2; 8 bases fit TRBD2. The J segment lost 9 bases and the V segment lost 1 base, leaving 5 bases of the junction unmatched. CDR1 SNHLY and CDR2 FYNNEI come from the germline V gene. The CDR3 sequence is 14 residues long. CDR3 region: CASSEGLAGGEQFF. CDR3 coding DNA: TGTGCCAGCAGTGAAGGTTTGGCGGGGGGTGAGCAGTTCTTC.

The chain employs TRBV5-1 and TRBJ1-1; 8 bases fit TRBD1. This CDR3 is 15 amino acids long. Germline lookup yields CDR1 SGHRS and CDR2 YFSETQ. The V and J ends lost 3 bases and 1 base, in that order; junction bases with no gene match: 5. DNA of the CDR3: TGCGCCAGCAGCTCATTACAGGGGGGGAACACTGAAGCTTTCTTT. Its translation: CASSSLQGGNTEAFF. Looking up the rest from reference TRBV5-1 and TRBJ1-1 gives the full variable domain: KAGVTQTPRYLIKTRGQQVTLSCSPISGHRSVSWYQQTPGQGLQFLFEYFSETQRNKGNFPGRFSGRQFSNSRSEMNVSTLELGDSALYLCASSSLQGGNTEAFFGQGTRLTVV.

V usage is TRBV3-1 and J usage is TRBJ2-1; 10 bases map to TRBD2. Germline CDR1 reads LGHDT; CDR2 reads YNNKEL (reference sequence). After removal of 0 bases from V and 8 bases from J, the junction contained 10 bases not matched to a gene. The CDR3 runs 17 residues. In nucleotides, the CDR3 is TGTGCCAGCAGCCAAGATAGAATAGCGGGAGGTGTCGATGAGCAGTTCTTC. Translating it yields CASSQDRIAGGVDEQFF.

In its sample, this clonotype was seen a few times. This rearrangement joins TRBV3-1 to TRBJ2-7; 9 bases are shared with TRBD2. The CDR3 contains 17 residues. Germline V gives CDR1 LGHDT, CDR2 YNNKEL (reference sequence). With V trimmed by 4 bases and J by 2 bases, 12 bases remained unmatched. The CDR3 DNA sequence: TGTGCCAGCAGCCCGAGACGCCATAGCGGGGGTACCTACGAGCAGTACTTC. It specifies CASSPRRHSGGTYEQYF.

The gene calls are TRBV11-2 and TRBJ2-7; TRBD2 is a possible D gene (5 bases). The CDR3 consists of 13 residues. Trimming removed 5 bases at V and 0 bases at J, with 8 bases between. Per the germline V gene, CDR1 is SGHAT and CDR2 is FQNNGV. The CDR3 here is CASSPGNSYEQYF. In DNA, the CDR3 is TGTGCCAGCAGCCCGGGGAACTCCTACGAGCAGTACTTC.

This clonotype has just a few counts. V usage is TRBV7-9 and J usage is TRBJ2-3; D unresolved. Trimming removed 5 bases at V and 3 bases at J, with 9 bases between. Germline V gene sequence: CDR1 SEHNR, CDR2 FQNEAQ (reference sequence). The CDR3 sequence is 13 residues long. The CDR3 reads CASSPSETDTQYF. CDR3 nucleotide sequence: TGTGCCAGCAGCCCCTCGGAAACAGATACGCAGTATTTT. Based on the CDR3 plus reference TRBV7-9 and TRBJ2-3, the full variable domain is DTGVSQNPRHKITKRGQNVTFRCDPISEHNRLYWYRQTLGQGPEFLTYFQNEAQLEKSRLLSDRFSAERPKGSFSTLEIQRTEQGDSAMYLCASSPSETDTQYFGPGTRLTVL.

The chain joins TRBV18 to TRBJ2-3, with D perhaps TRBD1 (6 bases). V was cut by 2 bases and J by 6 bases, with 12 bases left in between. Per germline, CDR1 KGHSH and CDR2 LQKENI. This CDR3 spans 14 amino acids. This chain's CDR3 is CASSPSWTVDTQYF. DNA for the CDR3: TGTGCCAGCTCACCAAGCTGGACAGTCGATACGCAGTATTTT.

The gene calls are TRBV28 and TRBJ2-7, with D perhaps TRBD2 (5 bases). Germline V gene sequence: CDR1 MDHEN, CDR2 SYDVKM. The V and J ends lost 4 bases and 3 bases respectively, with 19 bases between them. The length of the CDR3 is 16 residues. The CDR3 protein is CASSSLAGNYFYEQYF. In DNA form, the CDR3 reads TGTGCCAGCAGTTCCTTGGCCGGGAACTACTTCTACGAGCAGTACTTC.

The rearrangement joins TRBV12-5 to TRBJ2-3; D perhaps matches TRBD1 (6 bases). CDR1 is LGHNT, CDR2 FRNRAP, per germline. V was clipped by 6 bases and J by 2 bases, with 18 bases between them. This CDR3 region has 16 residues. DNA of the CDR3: TGTGCTAGTGGCGGCGAGAGGGGGAGCTCCACAGATACGCAGTATTTT. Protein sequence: CASGGERGSSTDTQYF. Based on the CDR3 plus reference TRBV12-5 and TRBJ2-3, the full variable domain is DARVTQTPRHKVTEMGQEVTMRCQPILGHNTVFWYRQTMMQGLELLAYFRNRAPLDDSGMPKDRFSAEMPDATLATLKIQPSEPRDSAVYFCASGGERGSSTDTQYFGPGTRLTVL.

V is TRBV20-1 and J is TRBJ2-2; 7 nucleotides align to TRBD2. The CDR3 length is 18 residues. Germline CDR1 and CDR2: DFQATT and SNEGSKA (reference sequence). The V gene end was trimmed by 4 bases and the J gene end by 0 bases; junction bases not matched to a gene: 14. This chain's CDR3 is CSATLGSAGNSNTGELFF. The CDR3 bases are TGCAGTGCTACCCTCGGATCAGCGGGGAATTCGAACACCGGGGAGCTGTTTTTT.

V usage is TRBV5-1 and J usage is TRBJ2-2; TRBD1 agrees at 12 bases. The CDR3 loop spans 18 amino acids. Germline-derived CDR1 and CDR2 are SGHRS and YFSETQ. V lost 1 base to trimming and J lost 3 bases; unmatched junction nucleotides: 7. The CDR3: CASSLYRDRGRDTGELFF. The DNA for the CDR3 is TGCGCCAGCAGCTTGTACCGGGACAGGGGGCGCGACACCGGGGAGCTGTTTTTT.

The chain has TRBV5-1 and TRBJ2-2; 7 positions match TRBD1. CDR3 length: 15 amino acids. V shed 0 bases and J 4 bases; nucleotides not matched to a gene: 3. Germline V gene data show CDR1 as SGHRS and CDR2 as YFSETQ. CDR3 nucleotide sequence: TGCGCCAGCAGCTTGGCCTACAGGGGCACCGGGGAGCTGTTTTTT. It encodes CASSLAYRGTGELFF.